This TCR beta chain is drawn from a study of beta chain features in type 1 diabetes. There are a few counts of this clone. The authors reverse transcribed all of the isolated RNA, so sequencing captured expressed TCRB transcripts. Method: immunoSEQ multiplex PCR; TCRdb's copy keeps in-frame clones and lacks some. The sample shows some 240,000 clones, about a tenth of them seen only once. The V gene end was trimmed by 4 bases and the J gene end by 4 bases; junction bases not matched to a gene: 1. The CDR3 is made up of 13 amino acids. Germline values: CDR1 SGHAT, CDR2 FQNNGV. The receptor was isolated from a man aged 18 to 30 in good health. This sequence joins TRBV11-2 and TRBJ2-7; 10 nucleotides agree with TRBD2. The sample was central memory CD4+ T cells from blood. The CDR3 nucleotides read TGTGCCAGCAGCTCGGGACTAGCGTACGAGCAGTACTTC. It is translated as CASSSGLAYEQYF.